The 4 T cell receptor beta chains presented below share a single source sample, sequenced in a study of cytomegalovirus exposure and HLA in healthy donors. It was with 60 Vbeta and 13 Jbeta primers that the PCR ran. Method: immunoSEQ multiplex PCR; TCRdb's copy keeps in-frame clones and lacks some. The sample has about 190,000 clones; 60% to 80% are singletons. The sequenced material came from PBMCs. All receptors come from a woman aged 25-40 years in good health and CMV-seropositive.

The DNA of the CDR3 is TGTGCCAGCAGTCTAGCGGGAGGGCCGGAGACCCAGTACTTC. Protein: CASSLAGGPETQYF. The rearrangement links TRBV28 to TRBJ2-5, with TRBD2 matching 12 bases. With 5 bases clipped from V and 5 bases from J, the junction kept 3 bases outside the gene matches. This CDR3 has 14 amino acids. Germline lookup yields CDR1 MDHEN and CDR2 SYDVKM.

The J gene is TRBJ2-5, the V gene TRBV28; D is possibly TRBD1 (6 bases). TRBJ2-7 explains the end of the DNA better; the J call may be wrong. CDR3 size: 14 residues. Germline V gene sequence: CDR1 MDHEN, CDR2 SYDVKM. This chain's CDR3 is CASSIDRSSYEQYF. The CDR3 coding sequence is TGTGCCAGCAGTATCGACAGGAGCTCCTACGAGCAGTACTTC.

The chain combines TRBV5-6 with TRBJ2-2, with 7 bases that match TRBD2. V lost 4 bases and J lost 2; bases outside the gene matches: 8. The germline V gene encodes CDR1 SGHDT and CDR2 YYEEEE. The length of the CDR3 is 16 residues. The CDR3 protein is CASSRTGGSNTGELFF. In DNA form, the CDR3 reads TGTGCCAGCAGCCGGACGGGCGGGAGTAACACCGGGGAGCTGTTTTTT.

This clone has just one count. This sequence joins TRBV9 and TRBJ2-1, with no clear D. Looked up from germline, CDR1 is SGDLS and CDR2 is YYNGEE. V lost 1 base and J lost 0, with 11 bases in between. The CDR3 has 16 residues. This CDR3 reads CASSVRQKSSYNEQFF. CDR3 DNA: TGTGCCAGCAGCGTACGACAAAAGAGCTCCTACAATGAGCAGTTCTTC.